This T cell receptor beta chain was observed in a study of OX40 agonist ivuxolimab in advanced cancers. Looking at the study overall: Allowance was made for prior anti-PD-1, anti-PD-L1 or anti-CTLA-4 therapy, and 40% had some.

A note on this clone: What it recognizes is unknown.

Study-wide results and caveats: CD4+ and CD8+ blood T cells expanded clonally by week 6 at 0.1 to 3.0 mg/kg.

Clones were sequenced by immunoSEQ multiplex PCR, and TCRdb holds only the in-frame ones, with some missing. The sample carries approximately 65,000 clones, roughly 85% recorded once. Autoimmune disease history or systemic immunosuppression was exclusionary. This receptor was obtained from an adult with an advanced solid tumor such as melanoma, head and neck, liver or kidney cancer. The sequencing here drew on CD4+ or CD8+ T cells sorted from blood, taken in a trial of the OX40 agonist ivuxolimab.

The CDR3 DNA sequence: TGTGCCAGCTCACCACGAACCCCTCGGACAAGCTCCTACAATGAGCAGTTCTTC. This translates into CASSPRTPRTSSYNEQFF. This chain joins TRBV18 and TRBJ2-1; D may be TRBD1 (5 bases). CDR1 and CDR2 from the germline V gene are KGHSH and LQKENI. The CDR3 sequence is 18 residues long. Trimming pared 1 base from V and 0 bases from J, leaving 16 bases between.